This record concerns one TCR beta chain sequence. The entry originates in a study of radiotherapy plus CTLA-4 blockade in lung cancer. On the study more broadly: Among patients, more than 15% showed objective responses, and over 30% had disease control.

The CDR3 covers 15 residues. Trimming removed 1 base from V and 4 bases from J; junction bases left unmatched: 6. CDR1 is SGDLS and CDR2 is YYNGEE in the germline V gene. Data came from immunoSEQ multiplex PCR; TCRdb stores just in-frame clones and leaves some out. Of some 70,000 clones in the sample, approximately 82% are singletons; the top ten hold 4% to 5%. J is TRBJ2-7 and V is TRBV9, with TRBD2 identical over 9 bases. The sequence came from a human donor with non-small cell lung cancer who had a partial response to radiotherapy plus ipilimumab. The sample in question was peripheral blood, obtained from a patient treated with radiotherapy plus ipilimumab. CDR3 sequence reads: CASSVYASGTYEQYF. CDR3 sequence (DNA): TGTGCCAGCAGCGTATATGCTAGCGGGACGTACGAGCAGTACTTC.